The clone carrying this TCR beta chain was observed a few times. Its target is unknown. With a J-beta primer mix and a sample-barcoded 5' primer, a second PCR ran 7 to 11 cycles. Tags on each cDNA molecule came from a template-switch adaptor with 12 random nucleotides. From the 5' RACE reads, TCRdb called clonotypes with MiXCR, one entry per CDR3 protein. The sample lists fewer than 950,000 distinct CDR3 sequences, about 34% occurring once. The data belong to a study of blood T cells in healthy people across ages. Overall study results and limits: Long-lived donors carried more naive CD4+ cells and greater diversity than aged donors. CMV status of donors was not determined, possibly confounding expanded clonotype changes.

The CDR3 spans 15 residues. Germline V gene sequence: CDR1 PRHDT, CDR2 FYEKMQ (reference sequence). The trim removed 4 bases at V and 4 bases at J, leaving 6 bases unmatched. Each donor supplied about 9.6 milliliters of peripheral blood. The sequence derives from a man between 18 and 29 years old in good health. The chain recombines TRBV13 with TRBJ2-1; 8 nucleotides match TRBD2. Sequenced sample: blood. In DNA form, the CDR3 reads TGTGCCAGCAGCTCCCCGACTAGCGTTTACAATGAGCAGTTCTTC. The encoded protein is CASSSPTSVYNEQFF.